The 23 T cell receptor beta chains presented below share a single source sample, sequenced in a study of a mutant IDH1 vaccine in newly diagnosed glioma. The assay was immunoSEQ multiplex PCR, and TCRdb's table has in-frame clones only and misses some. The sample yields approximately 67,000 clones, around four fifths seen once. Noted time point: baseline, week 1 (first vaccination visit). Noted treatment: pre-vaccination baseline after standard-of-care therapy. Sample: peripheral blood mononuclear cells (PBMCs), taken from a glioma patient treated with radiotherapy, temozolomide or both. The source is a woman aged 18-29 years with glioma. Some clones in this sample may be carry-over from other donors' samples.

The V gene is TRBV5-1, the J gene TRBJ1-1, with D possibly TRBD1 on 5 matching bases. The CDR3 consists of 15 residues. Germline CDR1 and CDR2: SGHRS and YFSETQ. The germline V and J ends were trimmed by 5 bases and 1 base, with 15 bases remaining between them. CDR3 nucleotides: TGCGCCAGCAGTCGGGGCCCTTTCCGGAACACTGAAGCTTTCTTT. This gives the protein CASSRGPFRNTEAFF.

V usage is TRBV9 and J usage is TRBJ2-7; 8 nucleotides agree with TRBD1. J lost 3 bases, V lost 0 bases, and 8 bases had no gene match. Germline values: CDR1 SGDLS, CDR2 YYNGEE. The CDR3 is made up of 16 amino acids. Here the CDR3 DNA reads TGTGCCAGCAGCGTAGATTTGGGAACAGGGGGCTACGAGCAGTACTTC. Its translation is CASSVDLGTGGYEQYF.

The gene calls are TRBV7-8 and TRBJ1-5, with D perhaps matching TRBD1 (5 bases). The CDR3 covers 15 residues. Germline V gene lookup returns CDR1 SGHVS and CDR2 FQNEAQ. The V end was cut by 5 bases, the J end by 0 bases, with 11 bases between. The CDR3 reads CASSNFRVSNQPQHF. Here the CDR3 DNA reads TGTGCCAGCAGCAACTTCAGGGTTAGCAATCAGCCCCAGCATTTT.

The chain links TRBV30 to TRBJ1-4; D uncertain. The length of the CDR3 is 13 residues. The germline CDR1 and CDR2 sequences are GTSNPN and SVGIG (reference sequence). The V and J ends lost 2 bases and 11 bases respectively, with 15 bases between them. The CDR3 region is CAWSLYGQQKLFF. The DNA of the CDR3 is TGTGCCTGGAGTCTGTACGGGCAACAGAAACTGTTTTTT.

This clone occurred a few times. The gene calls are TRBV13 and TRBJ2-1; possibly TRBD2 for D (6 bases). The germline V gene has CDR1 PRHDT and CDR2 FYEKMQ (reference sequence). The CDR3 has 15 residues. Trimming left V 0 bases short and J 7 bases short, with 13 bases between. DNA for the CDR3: TGTGCCAGCAGCTTAGGCGGGAGAGGTTTGAATGAGCAGTTCTTC. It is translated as CASSLGGRGLNEQFF.

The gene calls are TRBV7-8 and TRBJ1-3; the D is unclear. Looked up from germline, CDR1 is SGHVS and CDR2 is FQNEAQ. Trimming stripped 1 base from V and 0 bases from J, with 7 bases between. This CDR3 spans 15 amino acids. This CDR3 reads CASSLVGNSGNTIYF. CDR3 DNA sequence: TGTGCCAGCAGCTTAGTTGGGAACTCTGGAAACACCATATATTTT.

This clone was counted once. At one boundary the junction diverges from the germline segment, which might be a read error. CDR3 protein: CAGSGRTSPYNEQFF. In DNA, the CDR3 is TGTGCCGGCAGTGGTCGGACTAGTCCTTACAATGAGCAGTTCTTC. This sequence joins TRBV6-1 and TRBJ2-1; TRBD2 matches 7 bases. This CDR3 contains 15 residues. Germline V lookup: CDR1 MNHNS, CDR2 SASEGT.

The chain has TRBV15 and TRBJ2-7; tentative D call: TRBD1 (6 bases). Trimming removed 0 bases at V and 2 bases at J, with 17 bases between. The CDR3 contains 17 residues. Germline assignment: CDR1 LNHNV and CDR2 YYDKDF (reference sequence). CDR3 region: CATSREGPWGRAYEQYF. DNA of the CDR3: TGTGCCACCAGCAGAGAGGGCCCATGGGGGCGCGCCTACGAGCAGTACTTC.

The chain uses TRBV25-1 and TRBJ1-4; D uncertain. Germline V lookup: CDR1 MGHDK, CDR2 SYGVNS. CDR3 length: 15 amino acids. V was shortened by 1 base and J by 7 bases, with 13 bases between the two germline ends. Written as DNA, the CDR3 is TGTGCCAGCAGTGAATTCGGCAGGAGGGCTGAAAAACTGTTTTTT. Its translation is CASSEFGRRAEKLFF.

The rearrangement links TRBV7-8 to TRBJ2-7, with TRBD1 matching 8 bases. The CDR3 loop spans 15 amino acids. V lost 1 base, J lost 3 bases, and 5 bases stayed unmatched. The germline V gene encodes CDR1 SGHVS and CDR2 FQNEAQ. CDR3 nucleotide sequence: TGTGCCAGCAGCTTAGTCGCACAGGGGGTCTACGAGCAGTACTTC. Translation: CASSLVAQGVYEQYF.

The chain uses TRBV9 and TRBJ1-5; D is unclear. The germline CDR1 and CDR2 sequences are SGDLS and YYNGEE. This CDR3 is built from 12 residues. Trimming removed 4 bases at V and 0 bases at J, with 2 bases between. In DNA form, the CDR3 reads TGTGCCAGCAGCAATAGCAATCAGCCCCAGCATTTT. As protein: CASSNSNQPQHF.

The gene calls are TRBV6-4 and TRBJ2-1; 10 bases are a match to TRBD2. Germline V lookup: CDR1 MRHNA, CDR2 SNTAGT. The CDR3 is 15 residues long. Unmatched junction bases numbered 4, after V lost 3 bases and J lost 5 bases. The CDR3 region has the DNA TGTGCCAGCAGTGAGGCTAGCGGGAGCCACAATGAGCAGTTCTTC. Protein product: CASSEASGSHNEQFF.

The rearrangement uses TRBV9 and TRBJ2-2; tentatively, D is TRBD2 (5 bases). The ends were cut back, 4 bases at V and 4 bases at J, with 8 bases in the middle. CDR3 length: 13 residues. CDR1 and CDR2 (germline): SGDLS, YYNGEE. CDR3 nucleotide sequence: TGTGCCAGCAGCTTTGGACTCACCGGGGAGCTGTTTTTT. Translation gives CASSFGLTGELFF.

The CDR3 region has the DNA TGTGCCAGCAGTGACACTAGCGGCACAGATACGCAGTATTTT. It encodes CASSDTSGTDTQYF. This chain uses TRBV6-4 with TRBJ2-3, with 7 bases matching TRBD2. This CDR3 has 14 residues. Germline trimming cut 2 bases from V and 1 base from J; bases unmatched to any gene: 0. Germline-derived CDR1 and CDR2 are MRHNA and SNTAGT.

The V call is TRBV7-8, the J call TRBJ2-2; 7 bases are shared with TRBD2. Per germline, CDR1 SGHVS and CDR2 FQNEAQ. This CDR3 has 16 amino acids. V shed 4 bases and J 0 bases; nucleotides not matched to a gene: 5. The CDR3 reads CASSYLAEANTGELFF. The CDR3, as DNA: TGTGCCAGCAGCTACCTAGCGGAGGCGAACACCGGGGAGCTGTTTTTT.

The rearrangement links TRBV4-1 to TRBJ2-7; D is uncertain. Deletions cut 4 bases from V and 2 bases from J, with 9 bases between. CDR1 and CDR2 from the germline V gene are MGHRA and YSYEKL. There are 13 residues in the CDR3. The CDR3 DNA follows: TGCGCCAGCAGCCTCTCTGGGCCCTACGAGCAGTACTTC. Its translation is CASSLSGPYEQYF.

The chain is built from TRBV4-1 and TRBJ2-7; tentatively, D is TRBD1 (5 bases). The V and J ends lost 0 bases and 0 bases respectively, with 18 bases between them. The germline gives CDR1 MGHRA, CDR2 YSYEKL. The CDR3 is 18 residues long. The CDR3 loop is CASSQEGARWGHSYEQYF. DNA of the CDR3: TGCGCCAGCAGCCAAGAAGGCGCGAGGTGGGGCCACTCCTACGAGCAGTACTTC.

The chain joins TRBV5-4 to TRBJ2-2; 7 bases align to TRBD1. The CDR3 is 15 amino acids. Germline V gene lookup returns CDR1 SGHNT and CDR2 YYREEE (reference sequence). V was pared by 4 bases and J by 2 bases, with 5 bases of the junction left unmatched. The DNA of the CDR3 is TGTGCCAGCAGCCCCGGGACAGTTAACACCGGGGAGCTGTTTTTT. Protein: CASSPGTVNTGELFF.

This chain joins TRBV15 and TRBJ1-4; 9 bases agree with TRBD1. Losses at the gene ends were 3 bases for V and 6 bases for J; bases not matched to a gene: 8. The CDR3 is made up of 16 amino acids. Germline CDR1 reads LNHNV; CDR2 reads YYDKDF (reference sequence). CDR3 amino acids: CATSSDPGTGHEKLFF. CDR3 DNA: TGTGCCACCAGCAGTGACCCCGGGACAGGGCATGAAAAACTGTTTTTT.

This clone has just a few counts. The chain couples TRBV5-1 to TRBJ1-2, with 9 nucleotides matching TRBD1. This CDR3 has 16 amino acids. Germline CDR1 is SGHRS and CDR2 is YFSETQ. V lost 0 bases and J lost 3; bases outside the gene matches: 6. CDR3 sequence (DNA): TGCGCCAGCAGCTTGGCTACAGGGGGCCTGGACTATGGCTACACCTTC. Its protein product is CASSLATGGLDYGYTF.

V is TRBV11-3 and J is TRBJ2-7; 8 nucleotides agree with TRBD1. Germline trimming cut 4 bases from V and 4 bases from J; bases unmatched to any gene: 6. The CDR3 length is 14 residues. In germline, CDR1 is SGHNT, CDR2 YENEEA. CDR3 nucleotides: TGTGCCAGCAGCTCCGGACAGGGCCCGTACGAGCAGTACTTC. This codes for CASSSGQGPYEQYF.

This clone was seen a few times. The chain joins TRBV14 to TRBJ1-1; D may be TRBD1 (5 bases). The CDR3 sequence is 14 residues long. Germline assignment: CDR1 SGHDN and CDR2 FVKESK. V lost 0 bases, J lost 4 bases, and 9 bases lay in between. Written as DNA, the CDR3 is TGTGCCAGCAGCCAAGATACACAGGTCACTGAAGCTTTCTTT. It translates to CASSQDTQVTEAFF.

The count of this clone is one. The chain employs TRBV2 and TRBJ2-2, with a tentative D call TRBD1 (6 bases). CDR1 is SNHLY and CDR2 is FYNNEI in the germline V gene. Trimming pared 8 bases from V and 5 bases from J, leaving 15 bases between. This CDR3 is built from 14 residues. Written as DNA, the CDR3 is TGTGCCAGCTCCCGGGACACCGGAACCGGGGAGCTGTTTTTT. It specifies CASSRDTGTGELFF. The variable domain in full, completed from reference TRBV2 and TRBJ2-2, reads EPEVTQTPSHQVTQMGQEVILRCVPISNHLYFYWYRQILGQKVEFLVSFYNNEISEKSEIFDDQFSVERPDGSNFTLKIRSTKLEDSAMYFCASSRDTGTGELFFGEGSRLTVL.